These 24 T cell receptor delta chains share one sample of origin, sequenced in a study of γδ T cells in repeated Plasmodium falciparum infection (dated by TCRdb to 2020 to 2022). The library came from multiplex PCR. TCRdb records Illumina MiSeq as the sequencer. Clonotypes were called again by TCRdb from the public reads via CATT, and duplicate nucleotide sequences were then merged into one entry. The sample table records approximately 60,000 delta-chain clones; 1.7% of these occur just once. Roughly 15% of the sample is taken by the ten largest. For bulk TCR repertoire analysis, Vgamma9/Vdelta2+ and Vdelta2-negative gammadelta T cell populations were isolated by flow sorting from peripheral blood mononuclear cells. The sample taken for sequencing was gamma-delta T cells from blood. The receptors were sampled from a pool of human donors (malaria-infected and uninfected, not separated).

This clone is labeled as medium-sized (0.01 to 0.1%). Other DNA sequences in the sample encode the same CDR3. The gene calls are TRDV2 and TRDJ1, with 10 bases that match TRDD3. Per germline, CDR1 GEAIGNYY and CDR2 EKD. CDR3 length: 23 residues. The ends lost 0 bases at V and 1 base at J; junction bases unmatched: 25. CDR3 DNA sequence: TGTGCCTGTGACACCGTTGGTAGCGCGGTAAAAGGGGGATACGCAGCCGCCACCGATAAACTCATCTTT. It yields the protein CACDTVGSAVKGGYAAATDKLIF.

A remark on this clone: The protein TCRdb gives is from a much larger clone and does not agree with this DNA's translation at residue 7, likely a read error; the protein shown here comes from the DNA. The chain links TRDV2 to TRDJ1; 8 nucleotides line up with TRDD3. As TCRdb names no J gene, one was assigned here on the basis of a DNA match to germline. Germline-derived CDR1 and CDR2 are GEAIGNYY and EKD. The CDR3 totals 21 residues. V lost 1 base to trimming and J lost 0 bases; unmatched junction nucleotides: 21. The CDR3 sequence is CACDTSMLGDLIPRYTDKLIF. CDR3 nucleotide sequence: TGTGCCTGTGACACATCGATGCTGGGGGACTTAATCCCGCGGTACACCGATAAACTCATCTTT.

This clone has just a few counts. A far bigger clonotype differs at one base, so this is likely a read error. This sample also contains other DNA sequences that code for the same CDR3. The gene calls are TRDV1 and TRDJ2, with 9 bases lining up with TRDD3. The CDR3 runs to 23 residues. CDR1 is TSWWSYY and CDR2 is QGS in the germline V gene. The CDR3 bases are TGTGCCCTTGGGGAACTCCTATCCACCACTCCGTACTGGGGGACAAAAATGACAGCACAACTCTTCTTT. It translates to CALGELLSTTPYWGTKMTAQLFF.

As for this clone: The mismatch at residue 19 between this DNA's translation and the TCRdb protein of a much larger clone likely reflects a read error; the protein shown is translated from the DNA. CDR3 DNA sequence: TGTGCTCTTGGGGAACGACCTACCTCGCTAACTGGGGGATACGCTGCCGGGTACATCGATAAACTCATTTTT. It yields the protein CALGERPTSLTGGYAAGYIDKLIF. The V gene reported is TRDV1; the J gene is uncalled; the table's D call TRDD3 went unverified against the DNA. Germline V gene data show CDR1 as TSWWSYY and CDR2 as QGS. The CDR3 sequence is 24 residues long.

This clone was counted many times. The TCRdb record carries a much larger clone's protein, which differs from this DNA's translation at residue 9; a read error is the likely cause, and the protein listed here is the DNA translation. The genes are TRDV1 and TRDJ1, with D possibly matching TRDD3 (6 bases). Because TCRdb records no J gene, it was assigned here through a match of the DNA to germline. The CDR3 has 17 residues. Germline V lookup: CDR1 TSWWSYY, CDR2 QGS. V shed 2 bases and J shed 3 bases, with 19 bases lying between them. The CDR3, as DNA: TGTGCTCTTGGGGAAAGAGGGGGACATAGGAAGGCCGATAAACTCATCTTT. The encoded protein is CALGERGGHRKADKLIF.

This clone was detected ten times or more. Just one base apart from a much larger clone, this may be a read error. The same CDR3 also results from other DNA sequences found in this sample. The chain recombines TRDV1 with TRDJ1, with TRDD3 matching over 7 bases. There are 16 residues in the CDR3. The germline V gene has CDR1 TSWWSYY and CDR2 QGS. V dropped 5 bases and J dropped 9; count of bases not matched to a gene: 18. The CDR3 nucleotides are TGTGCTCTTGGGCACAATGAAGGCTGGGGGGTGAGGGAACTCATCTTT. This gives the protein CALGHNEGWGVRELIF.

This clone has ten or more counts. This DNA's translation and the protein TCRdb lists, from a much larger clone, do not match at residue 11, likely due to a read error; the protein shown is translated from the DNA. The chain carries TRDV1 and TRDJ1; D call uncertain. This CDR3 has 14 residues. Germline V CDR1 and CDR2: TSWWSYY, QGS. The CDR3 sequence is CALGELIGSDRLIF. CDR3 coding DNA: TGTGCTCTTGGGGAACTCATCGGGTCCGATAGACTCATCTTT.

This clone was counted only a few times. TCRdb assigns this DNA the protein of a much larger clone, which departs from its translation at residue 5; this likely reflects a read error, and the protein shown comes from translating the DNA. This chain links TRDV1 with TRDJ1; D might be TRDD3 (5 bases). TCRdb records no J gene; here it was assigned by comparing the DNA to germline. The CDR3 is 23 residues long. Germline V CDR1 and CDR2: TSWWSYY, QGS. Here the CDR3 DNA reads TGTGCTCTTGGGAAACTCGCCACGTCACTTGGAGGGATCTCTAGGGGGTACACCGATAAACTCATCTTT. It yields the protein CALGKLATSLGGISRGYTDKLIF.

This clone was seen repeatedly, ten times or more. TCRdb's protein, taken from a much larger clone, differs from this DNA's translation at residue 15, likely owing to a read error; the protein displayed comes from the DNA. CDR3 sequence: CACDRVPGVGSPDKHIF. The CDR3 DNA sequence: TGTGCCTGTGACCGGGTTCCCGGGGTGGGGTCCCCCGATAAACACATCTTT. The chain combines TRDV2 with TRDJ1, with D perhaps matching TRDD3 (5 bases). The CDR3 consists of 17 residues. Germline assignment: CDR1 GEAIGNYY and CDR2 EKD.

This clone was found a few times. The protein TCRdb gives is from a much larger clone and does not agree with this DNA's translation at residue 3, likely a read error; the protein shown here comes from the DNA. The gene calls are TRDV2 and TRDJ1; 10 bases are a match to TRDD3. TCRdb gives no J gene; it was assigned here by matching the DNA to germline. The CDR3 extends over 18 amino acids. Germline V gene data show CDR1 as GEAIGNYY and CDR2 as EKD. CDR3 amino acids: CASDHSSLGDPYTDKLIF. CDR3 sequence (DNA): TGTGCCAGTGACCATTCTTCACTGGGGGATCCGTACACCGATAAACTCATCTTT.

Regarding this clone: Just one base apart from a much larger clone, this may be a read error. Other DNA variants within this sample encode the same CDR3. This chain joins TRDV1 and TRDJ1, with D possibly matching TRDD3 (10 bases). TCRdb leaves out the J gene; it was filled in here by matching the DNA to germline. Germline loops: CDR1 TSWWSYY, CDR2 QGS. Trimming pared 3 bases from V and 3 bases from J, leaving 32 bases between. The length of the CDR3 is 21 residues. CDR3 nucleotide sequence: TGTGCTCTTGGGGAGCTTGCCTTCCTACTGGGGGATGTCTCTATCCCCGATAAACTCATCTTT. It yields the protein CALGELAFLLGDVSIPDKLIF.

This clone has a handful of counts. Since a far larger clone is one base different, this is likely a read error. The rearrangement links TRDV1 to TRDJ1; D tentatively fits TRDD2 or TRDD3 (7 bases each). The J gene, not given by TCRdb, was assigned here from a germline match of the nucleotide sequence. CDR1 and CDR2 from the germline V gene are TSWWSYY and QGS. This CDR3 has 23 amino acids. CDR3: CALGDPSFVPWGDPVQYTDKLIF. DNA of the CDR3: TGTGCCCTTGGGGATCCTTCCTTCGTACCCTGGGGGGATCCGGTACAGTACACCGATAAACTCATCTTT.

Concerning this clone: The TCRdb protein comes from a much larger clone and disagrees with this DNA's translation at residue 15, likely due to a read error; the protein given here is derived from the DNA. The chain carries TRDV1 and TRDJ1; perhaps TRDD2 as D (6 bases). Germline-derived CDR1 and CDR2 are TSWWSYY and QGS. CDR3 length equals 17 residues. The CDR3 loop is CALGELPTRVYTDKPIF. The CDR3 nucleotides read TGTGCTCTTGGGGAACTTCCTACCCGGGTGTACACCGATAAACCCATCTTT.

There are many counts of this clone. The chain is built from TRDV1 and TRDJ1; TRDD3 agrees at 11 bases. The length of the CDR3 is 19 residues. Trimming took 5 bases from V and 5 from J; bases not matched to a gene: 19. Looked up from germline, CDR1 is TSWWSYY and CDR2 is QGS. CDR3 in amino acids: CALGTPFPDYWGIRDKLIF. DNA of the CDR3: TGTGCTCTTGGGACCCCTTTTCCGGACTACTGGGGGATAAGAGATAAACTCATCTTT.

Concerning this clone: This likely came from a read error, as a far larger clone is one base away. The sample contains more than one DNA sequence encoding this CDR3. The chain has TRDV1 and TRDJ1; D possibly corresponds to TRDD3 (7 bases). The J gene is absent in TCRdb and was assigned here via DNA matching to germline. The length of the CDR3 is 19 residues. V lost 2 bases and J 7 bases, leaving 29 bases between the germline ends. Germline values: CDR1 TSWWSYY, CDR2 QGS. The CDR3 nucleotides are TGTGCTCTTGGGGAAGAAGTCCTACGGGCCTGGGGGCTCGAAGTTAAACTCATCTTT. Amino acid sequence: CALGEEVLRAWGLEVKLIF.

As for this clone: The TCRdb protein comes from a much larger clone and disagrees with this DNA's translation at residue 8, likely due to a read error; the protein given here is derived from the DNA. This chain links TRDV1 with TRDJ1; maybe TRDD2 (7 bases). Trimming stripped 0 bases from V and 0 bases from J, with 20 bases between. Germline V gene lookup returns CDR1 TSWWSYY and CDR2 QGS. The CDR3 runs 19 residues. CDR3 protein: CALGELTGRLSYYTDKLIF. CDR3 in DNA: TGTGCTCTTGGGGAACTAACTGGGCGACTTTCCTACTACACCGATAAACTCATCTTT.

The table lists this clone with many counts. Translating this DNA gives a protein that differs at residue 5 from the TCRdb one, which belongs to a much larger clone; a read error is likely, and the protein shown is this translation. The chain carries TRDV1 and TRDJ1, with 9 bases aligning to TRDD3. From germline, CDR1 is TSWWSYY and CDR2 QGS. The CDR3 is 17 amino acids. Unmatched junction bases numbered 11, after V lost 4 bases and J lost 2 bases. CDR3 sequence (DNA): TGTGCTCTTGGGGCCGGGGCTGGGGGATTCTCTACCGATAAACTCATCTTT. Amino acids: CALGAGAGGFSTDKLIF.

The chain carries TRDV2 and TRDJ1; 11 nucleotides line up with TRDD3. The J gene comes from matching the DNA to germline here; TCRdb lacks it. The CDR3 consists of 17 residues. CDR1 and CDR2 (germline): GEAIGNYY, EKD. The ends lost 3 bases at V and 1 base at J; junction bases unmatched: 9. Here the CDR3 reads CACDPVLGDNPTDKLIF. The CDR3 region has the DNA TGTGCCTGTGACCCCGTACTGGGGGATAATCCCACCGATAAACTCATCTTT.

This clone was counted only a few times. The TCRdb record carries a much larger clone's protein, which differs from this DNA's translation at residue 15; a read error is the likely cause, and the protein listed here is the DNA translation. The rearrangement uses TRDV1 and TRDJ1; 13 bases fit TRDD3. This CDR3 region has 17 residues. Per germline, CDR1 TSWWSYY and CDR2 QGS. The CDR3 is CALGERILGDTRDKRIF. The CDR3 DNA sequence: TGTGCTCTTGGGGAACGAATACTGGGGGATACGCGCGATAAACGCATCTTT.

In this sample, this clone turned up a few times. TCRdb lists the protein of a much larger clone for this DNA, which differs at residue 9, so this is likely a read error; the protein given here is translated from the DNA itself. The V and J genes are TRDV1 and TRDJ1; possible D gene TRDD3, 6 bases. Since TCRdb gives no J gene, matching the DNA to germline was used here to assign it. CDR1 TSWWSYY and CDR2 QGS come from the germline V gene. Deletions cut 5 bases from V and 0 bases from J, with 31 bases between. The CDR3 has 21 amino acids. CDR3 nucleotide sequence: TGTGCTCTTGGGTCCCCTCCAGGGAACTACGGTTCTGGGGCCGACACCGATAAACTCATCTTT. It codes for CALGSPPGNYGSGADTDKLIF.

This clone was observed many times. It differs at one base from a far larger clone, so likely a read error. The same CDR3 arises from other DNA sequences in this sample as well. The CDR3 protein is CACDTVLGTNLTAQLFF. The DNA for the CDR3 is TGTGCCTGTGACACCGTGCTGGGAACGAACCTGACAGCACAACTCTTCTTT. The V call is TRDV2, the J call TRDJ2, with a tentative D call TRDD3 (5 bases). Since TCRdb gives no J gene, matching the DNA to germline was used here to assign it. This CDR3 is 17 amino acids long. Germline CDR1 is GEAIGNYY and CDR2 is EKD. V was shortened by 0 bases and J by 3 bases, with 16 bases between the two germline ends.

This clone was picked up a small number of times. TCRdb's listed protein matches a much larger clone and diverges from this DNA's translation at residue 14, likely through a read error; the protein shown comes from the DNA. The V gene is listed as TRAV38-2/DV8; no J gene was called; TRDD3 reflects the table's D call only, with no check against the DNA. This CDR3 has 16 residues. Germline loops: CDR1 TSESDYY, CDR2 QEAYKQQN. CDR3 in amino acids: CAYRSVSLGYTDKPIF. For the CDR3, the DNA is TGTGCTTATAGGAGCGTTTCACTGGGGTACACCGATAAACCCATCTTT.

This clone showed up many times. The chain employs TRDV1 and TRDJ1; 11 bases map to TRDD3. Trimming took 3 bases from V and 4 from J; bases not matched to a gene: 25. CDR1 and CDR2 from the germline V gene are TSWWSYY and QGS. The CDR3 extends over 22 amino acids. The CDR3 reads CALGDHTYSLYWGIALHDKLIF. The CDR3 DNA reads TGTGCTCTTGGGGACCATACTTATTCCTTGTACTGGGGGATAGCGCTACACGATAAACTCATCTTT.

This clone was seen a few times. The mismatch at residue 4 between this DNA's translation and the TCRdb protein of a much larger clone likely reflects a read error; the protein shown is translated from the DNA. This chain uses TRDV1 with TRDJ1; 10 bases agree with TRDD3. The V gene's germline CDR1 is TSWWSYY and CDR2 QGS. J lost 7 bases, V lost 8 bases, and 16 bases had no gene match. This CDR3 has 16 residues. CDR3 bases: TGTGCTCTTATGTTCGGCCCCCTGGGGGATATCTCTAAACTCATCTTT. Translating gives CALMFGPLGDISKLIF.